This is a list of T cell receptor beta chains from one sample in a study of T cells after yellow fever vaccination. Using its own MiXCR run on the 5' RACE reads, TCRdb lists one record per CDR3 protein. The table lists some 250,000 distinct CDR3 sequences, more than 3.5% of them singletons, with over 15% in the top ten. Sequenced here: PBMCs, sampled 15 days after the yellow fever booster vaccination. These receptors all come from a man between 18 and 35 years old who received the YFV17D yellow fever vaccine. The CDR3 runs from the conserved cysteine through the conserved F or W. Each record gives: V gene, D gene, J gene, clone size, CDR3 DNA, CDR3 protein. D genes are given only for firm matches. Some rows have no size entry. The others give once, few or many, or a class for an expanded clone.

>TRBV4-1|NA|TRBJ2-5|many
TGCGCCAGCAGCCTGCCGGACGCCAGAGGGGAGACCCAGTACTTC
CASSLPDARGETQYF
>TRBV6-6|TRBD2|TRBJ2-5|many
TGTGCCAGCAGTTACTCTGGGGGAGGGCGAGAGACCCAGTACTTC
CASSYSGGGRETQYF
>TRBV7-2|NA|TRBJ1-3|many
TGTGCCAGCAGCTCCGAAGGGCTTGCTGGAAACACCATATATTTT
CASSSEGLAGNTIYF
>TRBV27|NA|TRBJ1-1|many
TGTGCCAGCAGTGTAGGGCGAATCACTGAAGCTTTCTTT
CASSVGRITEAFF
>TRBV5-6|NA|TRBJ2-5|many
TGTGCCAGCAGCTTGAGCGGGACAGCGAAAGAGACCCAGTACTTC
CASSLSGTAKETQYF
>TRBV15|TRBD2|TRBJ2-7|many
TGTGCCACCTCCCGGGGGGAGGGGACCTACGAGCAGTACTTC
CATSRGEGTYEQYF
>TRBV5-1|TRBD1|TRBJ2-7|many
TGCGCCAGCAGCCAGGGACAGAAAATAGCGTACGAGCAGTACTTC
CASSQGQKIAYEQYF
>TRBV5-1|TRBD1|TRBJ1-2|many
TGCGCCAGCAGCACAGGGGACCGGGATGGCTACACCTTC
CASSTGDRDGYTF
>TRBV9|NA|TRBJ2-7|many
TGTGCCAGCAGCGTAGGCGGGGGCGTCTCCTACGAGCAGTACTTC
CASSVGGGVSYEQYF
>TRBV6-6|NA|TRBJ1-1|NA
TGTGCCAGCAGCACTTACGGGGCGTATACTGAAGCTTTCTTT
CASSTYGAYTEAFF
>TRBV5-4|NA|TRBJ1-1|many
TGTGCCAGCAGTGTTTGGGGGGACATCACTGAAGCTTTCTTT
CASSVWGDITEAFF
>TRBV7-6|NA|TRBJ2-5|NA
TGTGCCAGCAGCTTAGGTTGGCAGAAACAAGAGACCCAGTACTTC
CASSLGWQKQETQYF
>TRBV28|NA|TRBJ1-3|many
TGTGCCAGCAGTGAACCCGCTGGAAACACCATATATTTT
CASSEPAGNTIYF
>TRBV5-1|NA|TRBJ1-4|many
TGCGCCACTTCTGCCGGGGGCAGTGGAAGTGAAAAACTGTTTTTT
CATSAGGSGSEKLFF
>TRBV7-9|NA|TRBJ2-5|many
TGTGCCAGCAGCTTAGGCCCGGACTCCCAAGAGACCCAGTACTTC
CASSLGPDSQETQYF
>TRBV5-1|NA|TRBJ2-2|few
TGCGCCAGCAGCGCCCGAACAGGGACAACTGACACCGGGGAGCTGTTTTTT
CASSARTGTTDTGELFF
>TRBV7-9|TRBD1|TRBJ1-2|many
TGTGCCAGCAGCGGCGGGACAGGGGGCTCGGAGTCGGGCTACACCTTC
CASSGGTGGSESGYTF
>TRBV20-1|NA|TRBJ1-2|NA
TGCAGTGCTAGACCTCCTTCCGTCTACGATGGCTACACCTTC
CSARPPSVYDGYTF
>TRBV5-5|TRBD2|TRBJ2-3|many
TGTGCCAGCAGCTTCCAACTAGCGGGGAGCACAGATACGCAGTATTTT
CASSFQLAGSTDTQYF
>TRBV7-3|NA|TRBJ2-2|many
TGTGCCAGCAGCAAAGAGGACACCGGGGAGCTGTTTTTT
CASSKEDTGELFF
>TRBV7-3|TRBD2|TRBJ2-1|many
TGTGCCAGCAGCCTCTACCTTACTAGCGGCAAAAACAATGAGCAGTTCTTC
CASSLYLTSGKNNEQFF
>TRBV5-1|NA|TRBJ1-3|many
TGCGCCAGCAGCTTGGGAGGAGCGGGAAACACCATATATTTT
CASSLGGAGNTIYF
>TRBV7-2|NA|TRBJ2-5|few
TGTGCCAGCAGCCCCAGAGCAGGGTCGGAGACCCAGTACTTC
CASSPRAGSETQYF
>TRBV5-8|NA|TRBJ2-1|few
TGTGCCAGCAGCTTGGAACCTCACAATGAGCAGTTCTTC
CASSLEPHNEQFF
>TRBV6-5|NA|TRBJ1-1|many
TGTGCCAGCAGCCCGACAGACAACACTGAAGCTTTCTTT
CASSPTDNTEAFF
>TRBV20-1|NA|TRBJ1-2|many
TGCAGTGCTAGGGGGGGCCTCTATGGCTACACCTTC
CSARGGLYGYTF